Sequencing of this TCR beta chain was carried out in a study of cytomegalovirus exposure and HLA in healthy donors. Study-wide findings and caveats: CMV serostatus was the sole immune exposure information available. The HLA-A and HLA-B alleles of most subjects were reportedly predicted accurately from TCR beta sequences.

CDR3 length: 15 residues. The V gene's germline CDR1 is SGHAT and CDR2 FQNNGV. Trimming cost V 1 base and J 0 bases, with 7 bases left between them. The PCR ran on 60 Vbeta and 13 Jbeta primers. Generated by immunoSEQ multiplex PCR, the TCRdb table keeps only in-frame clones and is missing some. This sample yields about 190,000 clones, of which roughly four fifths are seen a single time; about 0.8% belongs to the top ten. Details on this clone: What it recognizes is unknown.

The sequence was obtained from a woman younger than 30 in good health and CMV-seronegative. The chain recombines TRBV11-2 with TRBJ1-3; D is uncertain. The sequencing input was PBMCs. The CDR3 spells CASSLVLASGNTIYF. The CDR3 DNA reads TGTGCCAGCAGCTTAGTTTTAGCCTCTGGAAACACCATATATTTT.